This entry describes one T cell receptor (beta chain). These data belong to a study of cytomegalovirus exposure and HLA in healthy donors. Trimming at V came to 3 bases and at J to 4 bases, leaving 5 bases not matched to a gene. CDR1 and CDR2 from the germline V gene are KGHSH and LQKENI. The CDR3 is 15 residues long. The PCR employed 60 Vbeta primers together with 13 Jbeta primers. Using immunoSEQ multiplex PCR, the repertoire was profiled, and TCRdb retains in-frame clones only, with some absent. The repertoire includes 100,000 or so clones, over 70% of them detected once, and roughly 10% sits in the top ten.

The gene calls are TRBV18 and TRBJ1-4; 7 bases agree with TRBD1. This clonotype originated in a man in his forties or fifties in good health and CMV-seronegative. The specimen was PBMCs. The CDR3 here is CASSPSGGLNEKLFF. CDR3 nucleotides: TGTGCCAGCTCACCTTCAGGGGGGCTTAATGAAAAACTGTTTTTT.